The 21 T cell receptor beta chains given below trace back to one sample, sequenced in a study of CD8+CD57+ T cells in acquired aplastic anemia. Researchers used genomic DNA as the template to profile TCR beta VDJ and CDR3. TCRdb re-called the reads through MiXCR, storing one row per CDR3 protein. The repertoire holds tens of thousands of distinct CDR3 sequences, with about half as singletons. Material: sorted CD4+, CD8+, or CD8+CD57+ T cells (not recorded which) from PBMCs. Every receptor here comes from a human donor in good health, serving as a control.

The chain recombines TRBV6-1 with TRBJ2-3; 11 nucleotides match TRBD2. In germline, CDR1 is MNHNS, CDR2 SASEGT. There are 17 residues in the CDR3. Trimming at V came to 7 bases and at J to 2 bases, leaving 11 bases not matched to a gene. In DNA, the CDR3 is TGTGCCAGCACACTATCGTCTAGCGGGGGGTCCACAGATACGCAGTATTTT. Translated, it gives CASTLSSSGGSTDTQYF.

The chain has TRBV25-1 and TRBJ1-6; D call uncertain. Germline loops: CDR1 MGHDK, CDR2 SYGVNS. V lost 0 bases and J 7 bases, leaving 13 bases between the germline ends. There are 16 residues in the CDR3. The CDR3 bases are TGTGCCAGCAGTGAATATTCAGGCCTTGGGAATTCACCCCTCCACTTT. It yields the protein CASSEYSGLGNSPLHF.

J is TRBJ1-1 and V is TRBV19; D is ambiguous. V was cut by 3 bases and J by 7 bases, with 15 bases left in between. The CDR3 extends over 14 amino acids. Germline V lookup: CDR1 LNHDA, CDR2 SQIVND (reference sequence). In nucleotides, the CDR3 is TGTGCCAGTAGTATCGGAGGAATCGACATTGAAGCTTTCTTT. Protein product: CASSIGGIDIEAFF.

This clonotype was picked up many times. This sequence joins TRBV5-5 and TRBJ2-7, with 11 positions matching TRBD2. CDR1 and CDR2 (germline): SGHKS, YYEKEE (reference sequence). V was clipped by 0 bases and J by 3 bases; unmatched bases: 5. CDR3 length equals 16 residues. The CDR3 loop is CASSLASSGGYYEQYF. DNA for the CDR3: TGTGCCAGCAGCTTGGCCTCTAGCGGGGGGTACTACGAGCAGTACTTC.

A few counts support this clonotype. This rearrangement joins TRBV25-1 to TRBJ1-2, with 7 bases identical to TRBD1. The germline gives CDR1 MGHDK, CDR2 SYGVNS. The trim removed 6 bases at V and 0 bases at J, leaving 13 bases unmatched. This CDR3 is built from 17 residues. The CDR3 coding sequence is TGTGCCAGCAGCCCTGCCGGGACAGTATGTGCTAACTATGGCTACACCTTC. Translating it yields CASSPAGTVCANYGYTF.

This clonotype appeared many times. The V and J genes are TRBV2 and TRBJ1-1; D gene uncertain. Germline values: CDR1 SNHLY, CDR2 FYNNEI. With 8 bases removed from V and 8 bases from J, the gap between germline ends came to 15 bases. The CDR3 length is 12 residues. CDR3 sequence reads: CASRRGGSEAFF. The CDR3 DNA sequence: TGTGCCAGCCGACGGGGTGGCTCGGAAGCTTTCTTT.

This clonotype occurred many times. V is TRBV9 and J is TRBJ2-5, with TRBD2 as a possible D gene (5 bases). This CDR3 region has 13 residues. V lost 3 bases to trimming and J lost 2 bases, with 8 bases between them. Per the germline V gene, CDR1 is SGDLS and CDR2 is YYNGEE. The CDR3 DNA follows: TGTGCCAGCAGCGCGAGGAGGCAAGAGACCCAGTACTTC. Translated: CASSARRQETQYF.

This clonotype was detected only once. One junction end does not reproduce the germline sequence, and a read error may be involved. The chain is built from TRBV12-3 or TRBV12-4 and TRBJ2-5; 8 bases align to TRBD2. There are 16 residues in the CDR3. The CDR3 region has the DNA TGTGCCAGCAGAGGGGAGCGGGGGCCGGGGAGAGAGGCCCAGTACTTC. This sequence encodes CASRGERGPGREAQYF.

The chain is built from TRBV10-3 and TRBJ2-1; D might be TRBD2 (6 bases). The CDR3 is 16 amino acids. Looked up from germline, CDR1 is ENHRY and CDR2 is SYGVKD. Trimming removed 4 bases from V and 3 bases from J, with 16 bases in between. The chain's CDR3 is CAISGLAEERYNEQFF. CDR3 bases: TGTGCCATCAGTGGATTAGCGGAAGAGCGCTACAATGAGCAGTTCTTC.

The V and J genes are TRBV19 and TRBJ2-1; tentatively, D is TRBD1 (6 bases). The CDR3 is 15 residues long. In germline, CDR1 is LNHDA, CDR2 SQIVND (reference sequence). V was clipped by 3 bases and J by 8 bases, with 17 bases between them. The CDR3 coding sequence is TGTGCCAGTAGTATCGTCTTTGCAGGGGCTTATGAGCAGTTCTTC. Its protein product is CASSIVFAGAYEQFF.

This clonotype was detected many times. The CDR3 region has the DNA TGCAGTGCTAAGCCACCGGAGACTAGCGGGGGGCAGGATACGCAGTATTTT. The encoded protein is CSAKPPETSGGQDTQYF. V is TRBV20-1 and J is TRBJ2-3; 13 bases map to TRBD2. Per the germline V gene, CDR1 is DFQATT and CDR2 is SNEGSKA (reference sequence). V was clipped by 4 bases and J by 6 bases; unmatched bases: 13. The CDR3 loop spans 17 amino acids.

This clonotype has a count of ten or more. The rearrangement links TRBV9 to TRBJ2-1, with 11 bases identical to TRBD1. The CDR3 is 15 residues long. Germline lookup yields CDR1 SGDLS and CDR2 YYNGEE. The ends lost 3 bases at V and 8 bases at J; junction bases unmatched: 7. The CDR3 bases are TGTGCCAGCAGCGCACCCAGGACAGGGGGCGATGAGCAGTTCTTC. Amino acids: CASSAPRTGGDEQFF.

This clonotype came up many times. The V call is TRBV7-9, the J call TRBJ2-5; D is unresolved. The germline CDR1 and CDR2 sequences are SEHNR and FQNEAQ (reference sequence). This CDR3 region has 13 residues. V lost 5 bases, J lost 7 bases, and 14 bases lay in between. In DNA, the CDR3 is TGTGCCAGCAGCCACCTGGGCTTGGGGACCCAGTACTTC. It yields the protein CASSHLGLGTQYF.

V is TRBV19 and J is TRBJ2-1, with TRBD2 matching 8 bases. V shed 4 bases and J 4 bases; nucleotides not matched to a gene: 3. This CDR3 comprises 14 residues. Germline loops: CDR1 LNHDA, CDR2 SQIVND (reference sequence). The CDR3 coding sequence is TGTGCCAGTAGTAGCGGGGGGAGGTACAATGAGCAGTTCTTC. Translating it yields CASSSGGRYNEQFF.

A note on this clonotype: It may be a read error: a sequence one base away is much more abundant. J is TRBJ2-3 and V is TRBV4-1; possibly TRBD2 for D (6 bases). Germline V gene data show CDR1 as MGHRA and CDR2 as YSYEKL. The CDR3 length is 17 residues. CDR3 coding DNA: TGCGCCAGCAGCCAAGATAGTTTCGGCGGGACCACAGATACGCAGTGTTTT. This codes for CASSQDSFGGTTDTQCF.

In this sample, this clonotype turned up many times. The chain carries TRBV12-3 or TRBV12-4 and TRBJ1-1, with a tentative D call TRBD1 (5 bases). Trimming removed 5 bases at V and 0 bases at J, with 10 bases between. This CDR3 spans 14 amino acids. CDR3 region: CASSEDRVNTEAFF. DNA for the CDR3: TGTGCCAGCAGTGAAGACAGAGTGAACACTGAAGCTTTCTTT.

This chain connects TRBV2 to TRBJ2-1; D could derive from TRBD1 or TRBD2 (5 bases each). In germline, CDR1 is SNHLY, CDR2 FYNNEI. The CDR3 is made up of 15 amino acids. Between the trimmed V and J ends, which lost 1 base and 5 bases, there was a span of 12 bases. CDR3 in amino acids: CASSEEGTRNNEQFF. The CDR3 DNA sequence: TGTGCCAGCAGTGAAGAGGGGACGAGAAACAATGAGCAGTTCTTC.

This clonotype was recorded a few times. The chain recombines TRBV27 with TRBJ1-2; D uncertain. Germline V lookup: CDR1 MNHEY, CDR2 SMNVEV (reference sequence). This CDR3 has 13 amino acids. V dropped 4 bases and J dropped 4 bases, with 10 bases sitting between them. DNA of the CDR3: TGTGCCAGCAGTTCCGGTGGAATCTATGGCTACACCTTC. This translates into CASSSGGIYGYTF.

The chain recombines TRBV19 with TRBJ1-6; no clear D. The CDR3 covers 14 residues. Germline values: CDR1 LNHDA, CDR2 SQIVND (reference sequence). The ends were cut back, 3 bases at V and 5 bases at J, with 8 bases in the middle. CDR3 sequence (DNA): TGTGCCAGTAGTATCAGAGGAGATAATTCACCCCTCCACTTT. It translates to CASSIRGDNSPLHF.

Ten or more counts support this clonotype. The CDR3 bases are TGTGCCAGTAGTATTTCGGTCACGGGTAATTCACCCCTCCACTTT. It encodes CASSISVTGNSPLHF. The chain couples TRBV19 to TRBJ1-6; D unclear. The ends were cut back, 3 bases at V and 6 bases at J, with 12 bases in the middle. Germline V CDR1 and CDR2: LNHDA, SQIVND (reference sequence). This CDR3 region has 15 residues.

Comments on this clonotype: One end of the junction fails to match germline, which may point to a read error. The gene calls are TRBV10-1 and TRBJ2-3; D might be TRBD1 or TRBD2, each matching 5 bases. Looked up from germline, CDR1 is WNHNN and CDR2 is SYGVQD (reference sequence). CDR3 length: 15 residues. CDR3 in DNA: TGTGCCAGCAGCGCCTCGGCCCTCGAGGGGGATACGCAGTATTTT. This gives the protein CASSASALEGDTQYF.